This T cell receptor beta chain was obtained from a study of blood T cell repertoires in COVID-19. Original processing methods: Cell counts per sample came from amplifying reference gene primers. Produced via immunoSEQ multiplex PCR; TCRdb's table is partial and in-frame only. That table supplies the V and J calls and clone size; D and trimming were determined from the DNA. The sample shows approximately 200,000 clones, approximately 86% of them seen only once. Germline lookup yields CDR1 SQVTM and CDR2 ANQGSEA. The CDR3 sequence is 13 residues long. Trimming left V 3 bases short and J 1 base short, with 6 bases between.

The chain uses TRBV29-1 and TRBJ2-2; no reliable D call. The origin of this receptor is a man aged 25 to 45 with acute or convalescent COVID-19. Material: peripheral blood. The CDR3 DNA reads as TGCAGCGTTGACGCGAGGAACACCGGGGAGCTGTTTTTT. Protein product: CSVDARNTGELFF.